The 7 T cell receptor beta chains reported below all come from one sample, sequenced in a study of cytomegalovirus exposure and HLA in healthy donors. Sequenced by immunoSEQ multiplex PCR; TCRdb stores in-frame clones only, minus some. The table records 100,000 to 120,000 clones, approximately 85% of them present only once. Sequencing was done on a sample of PBMCs. The source of these receptors is a woman under 30 in good health and CMV-seronegative.

V and J are TRBV19 and TRBJ1-6; weak D call: TRBD1 (6 bases). Looked up from germline, CDR1 is LNHDA and CDR2 is SQIVND (reference sequence). Trimming pared 3 bases from V and 7 bases from J, leaving 13 bases between. This CDR3 comprises 15 residues. CDR3 in DNA: TGTGCCAGTAGTATGGACAGCCGCGGGAATTCACCCCTCCACTTT. Protein product: CASSMDSRGNSPLHF.

The genes are TRBV7-8 and TRBJ2-7; 9 bases map to TRBD1. Per the germline V gene, CDR1 is SGHVS and CDR2 is FQNEAQ. After removal of 1 base from V and 2 bases from J, the junction contained 3 bases not matched to a gene. The CDR3 is 15 amino acids. The DNA of the CDR3 is TGTGCCAGCAGCTTAGTGGGGACAGGGACCTACGAGCAGTACTTC. It translates to CASSLVGTGTYEQYF.

The chain recombines TRBV10-2 with TRBJ1-6; 9 nucleotides align to TRBD1. The CDR3 is 16 amino acids. CDR1 is WSHSY and CDR2 is SAAADI in the germline V gene. The V gene end was trimmed by 5 bases and the J gene end by 1 base; junction bases not matched to a gene: 3. The CDR3 nucleotides are TGCGCCAGCAGTCGAGGACAGGGGTCCTATAATTCACCCCTCCACTTT. Translation: CASSRGQGSYNSPLHF.

The rearrangement joins TRBV2 to TRBJ2-5; TRBD1 matches at 8 bases. Germline trimming cut 2 bases from V and 3 bases from J; bases unmatched to any gene: 2. The CDR3 totals 14 residues. Per the germline V gene, CDR1 is SNHLY and CDR2 is FYNNEI. The CDR3 here is CASSEQGAEETQYF. The CDR3 coding sequence is TGTGCCAGCAGTGAACAGGGGGCCGAAGAGACCCAGTACTTC.

This clone was found a few times. The chain couples TRBV16 to TRBJ1-5; a possible D gene is TRBD1 (5 bases). The germline V and J ends were trimmed by 3 bases and 7 bases, with 16 bases remaining between them. There are 15 residues in the CDR3. CDR1 is KGHSY and CDR2 is FQNENV in the germline V gene. The CDR3 region has the DNA TGTGCCAGCAGCCAGGGACTTGAGGCTAACCAGCCCCAGCATTTT. This codes for CASSQGLEANQPQHF.

This clone was recorded once. The V call is TRBV9, the J call TRBJ2-1; 12 bases agree with TRBD2. CDR1 SGDLS and CDR2 YYNGEE come from the germline V gene. V lost 1 base and J lost 0; bases outside the gene matches: 11. CDR3 length: 20 amino acids. CDR3 protein: CASSVLGLAGLPSSYNEQFF. DNA of the CDR3: TGTGCCAGCAGCGTACTAGGACTAGCGGGGCTCCCTAGCTCCTACAATGAGCAGTTCTTC.

V gene TRBV6-5 combines with J gene TRBJ1-2, with D uncertain. The CDR3 runs 14 residues. Germline CDR1 and CDR2: MNHEY and SVGAGI. Between the trimmed V and J ends, which lost 2 bases and 6 bases, there was a span of 13 bases. The CDR3 region has the DNA TGTGCCAGCAGTTACGTTGCGGGTTTCGATGGCTACACCTTC. This codes for CASSYVAGFDGYTF.